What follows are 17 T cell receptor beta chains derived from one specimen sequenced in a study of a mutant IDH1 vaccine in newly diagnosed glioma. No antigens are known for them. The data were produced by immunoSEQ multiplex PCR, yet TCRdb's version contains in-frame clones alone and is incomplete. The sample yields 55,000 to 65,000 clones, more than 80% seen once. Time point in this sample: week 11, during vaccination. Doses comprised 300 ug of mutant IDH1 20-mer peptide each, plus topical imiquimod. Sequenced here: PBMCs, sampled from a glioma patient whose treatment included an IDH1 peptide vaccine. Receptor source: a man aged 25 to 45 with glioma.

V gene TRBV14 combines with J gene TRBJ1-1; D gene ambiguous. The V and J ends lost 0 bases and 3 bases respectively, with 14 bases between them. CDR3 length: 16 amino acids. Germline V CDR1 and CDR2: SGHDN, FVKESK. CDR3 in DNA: TGTGCCAGCAGCCAAGATTGGTGGAGTGGAGACACTGAAGCTTTCTTT. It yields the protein CASSQDWWSGDTEAFF.

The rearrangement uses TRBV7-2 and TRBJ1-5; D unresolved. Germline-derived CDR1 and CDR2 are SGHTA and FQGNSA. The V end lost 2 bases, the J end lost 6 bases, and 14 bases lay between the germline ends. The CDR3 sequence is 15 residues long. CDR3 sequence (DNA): TGTGCCAGCAGCTTAAGTCAACCCGTGGGTCAGCCCCAGCATTTT. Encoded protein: CASSLSQPVGQPQHF. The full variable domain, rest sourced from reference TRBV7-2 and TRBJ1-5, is GAGVSQSPSNKVTEKGKDVELRCDPISGHTALYWYRQSLGQGLEFLIYFQGNSAPDKSGLPSDRFSAERTGGSVSTLTIQRTQQEDSAVYLCASSLSQPVGQPQHFGDGTRLSIL.

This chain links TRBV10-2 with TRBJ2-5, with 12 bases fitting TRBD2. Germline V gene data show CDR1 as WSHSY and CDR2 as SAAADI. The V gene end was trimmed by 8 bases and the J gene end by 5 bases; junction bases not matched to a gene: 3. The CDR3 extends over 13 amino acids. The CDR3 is CASLLAGGETQYF. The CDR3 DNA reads TGCGCCAGCTTACTAGCGGGAGGTGAGACCCAGTACTTC.

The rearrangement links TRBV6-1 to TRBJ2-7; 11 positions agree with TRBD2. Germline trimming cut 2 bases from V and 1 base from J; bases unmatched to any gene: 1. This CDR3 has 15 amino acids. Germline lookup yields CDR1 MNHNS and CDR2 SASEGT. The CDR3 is CASSELAGGSYEQYF. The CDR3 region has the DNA TGTGCCAGCAGTGAACTAGCGGGGGGATCCTACGAGCAGTACTTC.

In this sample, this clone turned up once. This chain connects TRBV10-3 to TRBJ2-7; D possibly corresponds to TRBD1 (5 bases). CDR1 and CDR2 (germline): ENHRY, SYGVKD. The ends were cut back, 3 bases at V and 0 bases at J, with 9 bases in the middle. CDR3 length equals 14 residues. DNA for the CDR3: TGTGCCATCAGTGACGCTAGGGGCTCCTACGAGCAGTACTTC. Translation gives CAISDARGSYEQYF.

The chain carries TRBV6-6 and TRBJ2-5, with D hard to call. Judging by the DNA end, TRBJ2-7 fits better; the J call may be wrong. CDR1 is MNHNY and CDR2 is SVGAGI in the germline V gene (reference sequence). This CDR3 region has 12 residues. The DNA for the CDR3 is TGTGCCAGCAGCCGACCGCCGGGCGAGCAGTACTTC. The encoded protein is CASSRPPGEQYF.

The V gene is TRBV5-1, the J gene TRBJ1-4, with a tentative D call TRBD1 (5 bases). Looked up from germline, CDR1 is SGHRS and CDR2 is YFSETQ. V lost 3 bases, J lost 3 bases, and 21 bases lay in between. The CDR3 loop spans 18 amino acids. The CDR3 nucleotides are TGCGCCAGCAGCTGGGACCCTAGAGCAGGGTCGGCTAATGAAAAACTGTTTTTT. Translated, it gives CASSWDPRAGSANEKLFF. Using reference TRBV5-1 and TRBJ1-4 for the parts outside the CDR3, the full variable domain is KAGVTQTPRYLIKTRGQQVTLSCSPISGHRSVSWYQQTPGQGLQFLFEYFSETQRNKGNFPGRFSGRQFSNSRSEMNVSTLELGDSALYLCASSWDPRAGSANEKLFFGSGTQLSVL.

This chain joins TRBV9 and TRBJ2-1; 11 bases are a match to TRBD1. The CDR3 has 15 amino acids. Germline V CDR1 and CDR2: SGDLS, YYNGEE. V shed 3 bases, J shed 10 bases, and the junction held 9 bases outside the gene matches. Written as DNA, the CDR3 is TGTGCCAGCAGCGCGGGGGACAGGGGGATCACAGAGCAGTTCTTC. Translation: CASSAGDRGITEQFF.

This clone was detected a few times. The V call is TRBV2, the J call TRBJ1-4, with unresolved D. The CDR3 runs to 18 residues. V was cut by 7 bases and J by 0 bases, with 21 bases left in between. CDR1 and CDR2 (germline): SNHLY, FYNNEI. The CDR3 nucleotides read TGTGCCAGCACCTTCCTGGCGTATTCGTTTGCAACTAATGAAAAACTGTTTTTT. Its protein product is CASTFLAYSFATNEKLFF.

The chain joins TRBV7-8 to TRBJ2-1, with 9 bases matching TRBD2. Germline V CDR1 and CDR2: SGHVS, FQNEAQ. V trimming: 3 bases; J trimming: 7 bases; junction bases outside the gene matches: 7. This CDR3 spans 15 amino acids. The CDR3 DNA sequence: TGTGCCAGCAGCTTCGCGGGGGGGCCCTTAAATGAGCAGTTCTTC. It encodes CASSFAGGPLNEQFF. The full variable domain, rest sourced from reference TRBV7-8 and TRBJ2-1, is GAGVSQSPRYKVAKRGQDVALRCDPISGHVSLFWYQQALGQGPEFLTYFQNEAQLDKSGLPSDRFFAERPEGSVSTLKIQRTQQEDSAVYLCASSFAGGPLNEQFFGPGTRLTVL.

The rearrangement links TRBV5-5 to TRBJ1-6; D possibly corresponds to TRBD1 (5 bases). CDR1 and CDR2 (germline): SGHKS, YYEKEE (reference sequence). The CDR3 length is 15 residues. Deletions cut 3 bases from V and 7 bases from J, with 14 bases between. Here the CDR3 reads CASSSRRGINSPLHF. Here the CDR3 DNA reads TGTGCCAGCAGCTCCCGGAGGGGTATCAATTCACCCCTCCACTTT.

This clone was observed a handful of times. CDR3 amino acids: CSGINKEYEAFF. In DNA form, the CDR3 reads TGCAGTGGGATCAACAAGGAGTACGAAGCTTTCTTT. The chain carries TRBV29-1 and TRBJ1-1; D unclear. The length of the CDR3 is 12 residues. Germline V gene lookup returns CDR1 SQVTM and CDR2 ANQGSEA. Full variable domain (outside the CDR3, taken from reference TRBV29-1 and TRBJ1-1): SAVISQKPSRDICQRGTSLTIQCQVDSQVTMMFWYRQQPGQSLTLIATANQGSEATYESGFVIDKFPISRPNLTFSTLTVSNMSPEDSSIYLCSGINKEYEAFFGQGTRLTVV.

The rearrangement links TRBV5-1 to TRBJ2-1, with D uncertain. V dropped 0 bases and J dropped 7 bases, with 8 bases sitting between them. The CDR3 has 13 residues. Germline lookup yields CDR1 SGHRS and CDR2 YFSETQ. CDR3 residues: CASSLGFDNEQFF. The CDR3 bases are TGCGCCAGCAGCTTGGGATTCGATAATGAGCAGTTCTTC.

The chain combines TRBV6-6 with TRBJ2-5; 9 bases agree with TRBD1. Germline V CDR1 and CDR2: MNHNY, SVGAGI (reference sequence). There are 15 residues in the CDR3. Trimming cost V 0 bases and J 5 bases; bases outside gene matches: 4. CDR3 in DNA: TGTGCCAGCAGTTACTCGAGACAGGGGGGGGAGACCCAGTACTTC. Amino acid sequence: CASSYSRQGGETQYF.

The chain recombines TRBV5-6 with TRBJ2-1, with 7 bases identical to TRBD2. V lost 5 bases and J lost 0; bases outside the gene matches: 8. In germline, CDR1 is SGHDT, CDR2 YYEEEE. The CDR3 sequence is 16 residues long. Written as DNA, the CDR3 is TGTGCCAGCAGGTCCAAAGCGGGGAGCTCCTACAATGAGCAGTTCTTC. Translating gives CASRSKAGSSYNEQFF.

CDR3 nucleotide sequence: TGTGCCAGCAGCGAAGGAAGAGTGGGGCGGGCCAAAAACATTCAGTACTTC. Translation: CASSEGRVGRAKNIQYF. The genes are TRBV9 and TRBJ2-4; possible D gene TRBD1, 5 bases. Germline V lookup: CDR1 SGDLS, CDR2 YYNGEE. V was pared by 3 bases and J by 1 base, with 17 bases between. The CDR3 runs to 17 residues.

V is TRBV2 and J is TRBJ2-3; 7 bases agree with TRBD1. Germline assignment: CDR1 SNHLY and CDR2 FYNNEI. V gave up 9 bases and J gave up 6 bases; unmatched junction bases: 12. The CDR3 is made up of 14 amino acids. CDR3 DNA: TGTGCCAGTCGACACGAGGGGGCCCCTGATACGCAGTATTTT. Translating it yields CASRHEGAPDTQYF.